This is a list of T cell receptor beta chains from one sample in a study of CD8+ T cells in alopecia areata. The data were produced by immunoSEQ multiplex PCR, yet TCRdb's version contains in-frame clones alone and is incomplete. Found here are about 220,000 clones, around 57% of them singletons; the top ten hold 1.5% to 2%. Here the sequenced sample was CD4+ T cells sorted from blood, taken at week 4, from a patient treated with tofacitinib. Receptors were obtained from a human donor with alopecia areata. Both conserved end residues are part of each CDR3. D genes are given only for firm matches. Not all rows give a size; the values are once, few, many and, for expanded clones, a class.

>TRBJ2-5|15|.|TRBV2|.
CASSGGGRLRETQYF
TGTGCCAGCAGTGGGGGTGGCAGGCTACGAGAGACCCAGTACTTC
>TRBJ1-4|14|.|TRBV7-9|few
CASSLGRTLEKLFF
TGTGCCAGCAGCTTAGGGAGGACCCTCGAAAAACTGTTTTTT
>TRBJ2-6|13|.|TRBV29-1|.
CSVPTAGANVLTF
TGCAGCGTTCCGACAGCTGGGGCCAACGTCCTGACTTTC
>TRBJ2-7|11|.|TRBV29-1|.
CSAANTGEQYF
TGCAGCGCCGCCAACACGGGCGAGCAGTACTTC
>TRBJ2-3|16|TRBD1|TRBV28|few
CASSPRQGPATDTQYF
TGTGCCAGCAGTCCCCGACAGGGTCCAGCCACAGATACGCAGTATTTT
>TRBJ2-3|14|TRBD1|TRBV7-3|.
CASSPGQTTDTQYF
TGTGCCAGCAGCCCGGGACAGACCACAGATACGCAGTATTTT
>TRBJ1-1|13|TRBD1|TRBV4-3|.
CASSPQGGTEAFF
TGCGCCAGCAGCCCCCAGGGGGGAACTGAAGCTTTCTTT
>TRBJ1-1|10|.|TRBV29-1|.
CSAHGTTAFF
TGCAGCGCCCACGGGACAACGGCTTTCTTT
>TRBJ2-1|14|.|TRBV30|.
CACTWWGSYNEQFF
TGTGCCTGTACGTGGTGGGGGTCCTACAATGAGCAGTTCTTC
>TRBJ1-6|16|TRBD1|TRBV11-2|.
CASSPGQGQDNSPLHF
TGTGCCAGCAGCCCCGGACAGGGGCAGGATAATTCACCCCTCCACTTT
>TRBJ1-4|12|TRBD1|TRBV29-1|.
CSVGQHGEKLFF
TGCAGCGTGGGACAGCATGGGGAAAAACTGTTTTTT
>TRBJ2-3|11|.|TRBV20-1|few
CSARVTDTQYF
TGCAGTGCTAGAGTCACAGATACGCAGTATTTT
>TRBJ2-1|13|TRBD2|TRBV5-1|.
CASSILAGNEQFF
TGCGCCAGCAGTATCTTAGCGGGGAATGAGCAGTTCTTC
>TRBJ1-2|13|TRBD1|TRBV27|.
CASSPASGGGYTF
TGTGCCAGCAGCCCTGCCTCAGGGGGTGGCTACACCTTC
>TRBJ2-5|16|.|TRBV4-1|.
CASSHWGRSARETQYF
TGCGCCAGCAGCCATTGGGGCAGATCGGCCCGAGAGACCCAGTACTTC
>TRBJ2-3|12|.|TRBV4-3|.
CASSQDGEFRYF
TGCGCCAGCAGCCAAGATGGGGAATTTAGGTATTTT
>TRBJ1-1|13|.|TRBV30|.
CAWREDTLRVAFF
TGTGCCTGGAGAGAGGACACCCTACGCGTAGCTTTCTTT
>TRBJ2-6|16|.|TRBV2|.
CASSPQGYSGANVLTF
TGTGCCAGCAGTCCTCAAGGGTACTCTGGGGCCAACGTCCTGACTTTC
>TRBJ2-7|13|.|TRBV7-3|.
CASSFTEIYEQYF
TGTGCCAGCAGCTTTACTGAGATCTACGAGCAGTACTTC
>TRBJ1-4|16|.|TRBV23-1|.
CASSQGGRAIDEKLFF
TGCGCCAGCAGTCAAGGCGGGCGGGCAATCGATGAAAAACTGTTTTTT
>TRBJ1-1|15|.|TRBV11-2|.
CASSKRGYEDTEAFF
TGTGCCAGCAGCAAGCGGGGGTACGAGGACACTGAAGCTTTCTTT
>TRBJ1-2|12|.|TRBV5-8|.
CASRLLWGGYTF
TGTGCCAGCAGACTGCTGTGGGGAGGCTACACCTTC
>TRBJ2-5|13|.|TRBV19|few
CASSIAEAETQYF
TGTGCCAGTAGTATAGCGGAAGCGGAGACCCAGTACTTC
>TRBJ2-5|12|.|TRBV2|.
CASSGAGETQYF
TGTGCCAGCTCTGGGGCTGGAGAGACCCAGTACTTC
>TRBJ2-7|13|.|TRBV5-1|.
CASSLDGTYEQYF
TGCGCCAGCAGCTTGGACGGTACCTACGAGCAGTACTTC
>TRBJ2-1|15|TRBD2|TRBV7-2|many
CASTTSSGSYNEQFF
TGTGCCAGCACGACTTCTAGCGGGTCCTACAATGAGCAGTTCTTC
>TRBJ2-7|10|.|TRBV12-5|.
CASGSRGQYF
TGTGCTAGTGGTTCACGGGGGCAGTACTTC
>TRBJ1-1|14|.|TRBV30|few
CAWSVGTGNTEAFF
TGTGCCTGGAGTGTGGGAACAGGCAACACTGAAGCTTTCTTT
>TRBJ2-3|16|TRBD2|TRBV6-5|.
CASSYSLAGAEDTQYF
TGTGCCAGCAGTTACAGTCTAGCGGGGGCCGAGGATACGCAGTATTTT
>TRBJ1-6|15|TRBD1|TRBV27|.
CASRRDRAGGSPLHF
TGTGCCAGCAGACGGGACAGAGCAGGCGGGTCACCCCTCCACTTT
>TRBJ1-5|15|.|TRBV30|.
CAFATGPLSNQPQHF
TGTGCCTTCGCAACCGGGCCCCTAAGCAATCAGCCCCAGCATTTT